These 9 T cell receptor beta chains were all obtained from the same sample, sequenced in a study of blood T cells in healthy people across ages. Through a sample-barcoded 5' primer and a J-beta primer mix, a second PCR was run for roughly 6 to 11 cycles. TCRdb independently ran MiXCR on the 5' RACE reads; one entry per CDR3 protein. The sample lists hundreds of thousands of distinct CDR3 sequences; 25% to 30% were seen once. Sequencing was done on a sample of blood. The source of these receptors is a woman in her seventies in good health.

This clonotype was counted at least ten times. The chain recombines TRBV28 with TRBJ1-2; D is ambiguous. V was shortened by 5 bases and J by 3 bases, with 7 bases between the two germline ends. The germline V gene encodes CDR1 MDHEN and CDR2 SYDVKM. The CDR3 consists of 12 residues. CDR3 in amino acids: CASSKGYYGYTF. CDR3 sequence (DNA): TGTGCCAGCAGTAAGGGCTACTATGGCTACACCTTC.

This clonotype was seen more than once but under ten times. The rearrangement links TRBV21-1 to TRBJ2-3; the table calls TRBD1, which could not be checked here. TRBV21-1 constitutes a pseudogene. CDR3 length: 14 residues. This chain's CDR3 is CASRQDRSTDTQYF. In nucleotides, the CDR3 is TGTGCCAGCAGGCAAGACAGAAGCACAGATACGCAGTATTTT.

This clonotype was seen more than once but under ten times. The CDR3 sequence: CSVLDRTSNYGYTF. The CDR3 nucleotides are TGCAGCGTTTTGGACAGAACCTCTAACTATGGCTACACCTTC. This chain connects TRBV29-1 to TRBJ1-2, with D maybe TRBD1 (6 bases). CDR3 length: 14 amino acids. V lost 5 bases and J lost 0, with 13 bases in between. Germline lookup yields CDR1 SQVTM and CDR2 ANQGSEA.

This clonotype was counted many times. CDR3: CASGLETQYF. The CDR3 nucleotides are TGTGCCAGCGGCTTAGAGACCCAGTACTTC. The rearrangement joins TRBV6-5 to TRBJ2-5; no clear D gene. Per the germline V gene, CDR1 is MNHEY and CDR2 is SVGAGI. With 8 bases removed from V and 4 bases from J, the gap between germline ends came to 5 bases. The CDR3 runs to 10 residues.

This clonotype has more than one count but fewer than ten. The V gene is TRBV5-6, the J gene TRBJ2-4, with a weak D call TRBD1 (6 bases). CDR1 and CDR2 (germline): SGHDT, YYEEEE. Trimming left V 4 bases short and J 8 bases short, with 13 bases between. The CDR3 is made up of 13 amino acids. CDR3: CASSIQGAHIQYF. The CDR3 DNA reads as TGTGCCAGCAGCATACAGGGTGCGCACATTCAGTACTTC.

The gene calls are TRBV11-2 and TRBJ2-1, with TRBD2 matching over 7 bases. The DNA matches TRBJ2-5 better at its end, which makes the J call doubtful. CDR3 length equals 15 residues. The V gene's germline CDR1 is SGHAT and CDR2 FQNNGV. The CDR3 spells CASSLVAGESETQYF. The CDR3 DNA reads as TGTGCCAGCAGCTTAGTGGCGGGAGAAAGTGAGACCCAGTACTTC.

This clonotype has only a few counts. In DNA, the CDR3 is TGTGCTAGTGGTTCCGGGACAGGGGTTGGGCATGAGCAGTTCTTC. Translating gives CASGSGTGVGHEQFF. The chain links TRBV12-5 to TRBJ2-5; TRBD1 matches at 10 bases. With the DNA end fitting TRBJ2-1 better, the J assignment may be wrong. The CDR3 runs to 15 residues. Germline V CDR1 and CDR2: LGHNT, FRNRAP.

This clonotype has a handful of counts. The chain employs TRBV6-6 and TRBJ2-7; weak D call: TRBD2 (6 bases). Per germline, CDR1 MNHNY and CDR2 SVGAGI (reference sequence). The CDR3 spans 11 residues. Between the trimmed V and J ends, which lost 2 bases and 7 bases, there was a span of 6 bases. CDR3 DNA: TGTGCCAGCAGTTACCTAGCGGAGCAGTACTTC. Amino acid sequence: CASSYLAEQYF.

The V call is TRBV4-3, the J call TRBJ1-6; D is unclear. V was trimmed by 2 bases and J by 8 bases, leaving 10 bases between them. CDR1 is LGHNA, CDR2 YSLEER, per germline. This CDR3 is 14 amino acids long. The CDR3, as DNA: TGCGCCAGCAGCCAACCGGACGGGTATTCACCCCTCCACTTT. Protein sequence: CASSQPDGYSPLHF.